This T cell receptor beta chain was captured in a study of blood T cell repertoires in COVID-19. CDR3 length equals 15 residues. CDR1 is LNHDA, CDR2 SQIVND, per germline (reference sequence). The junction had 4 bases not matched to a gene; V was cut back by 11 bases and J by 0 bases. Method: immunoSEQ multiplex PCR; TCRdb's copy keeps in-frame clones and lacks some. The sample records some 200,000 clones, 60% to 80% being singletons. The sequenced material came from peripheral blood. The V call is TRBV19, the J call TRBJ2-6; 10 positions agree with TRBD1. The TCR comes from a woman in her seventies with acute or convalescent COVID-19. Here the CDR3 reads CAVRDRGSGANVLTF. Here the CDR3 DNA reads TGTGCCGTCAGGGACAGGGGCTCTGGGGCCAACGTCCTGACTTTC.